One and the same sample provided the 8 T cell receptor beta chains below, sequenced in a study of blood T cells in healthy people across ages. PCR was performed a second time for about 6 to 11 cycles using a sample-barcoded 5' primer and a J-beta primer mix. TCRdb processed the 5' RACE reads anew with MiXCR; each CDR3 protein has one entry. The data contain 750,000 to 1,000,000 distinct CDR3 sequences, 25% to 30% of them singletons. This sample was also put to use in a study of T cells of mothers and their children.

Material: blood. These receptors were obtained from a woman aged 40 to 50 in good health.

A few counts support this clonotype. This chain links TRBV12-3 or TRBV12-4 with TRBJ2-2; 7 nucleotides match TRBD1. V gave up 7 bases and J gave up 1 base; unmatched junction bases: 9. The CDR3 spans 16 residues. The CDR3 DNA reads as TGTGCCAGCAACTGGGCAGGGACAGTGAACACCGGGGAGCTGTTTTTT. Encoded protein: CASNWAGTVNTGELFF.

This clonotype appeared a single time. This chain links TRBV29-1 with TRBJ2-3; maybe TRBD1 (5 bases). The germline V gene has CDR1 SQVTM and CDR2 ANQGSEA. The CDR3 extends over 16 amino acids. Trimming left V 3 bases short and J 4 bases short, with 20 bases between. The CDR3 loop is CSVEGERRGAADTQYF. CDR3 nucleotides: TGCAGCGTTGAGGGCGAGCGAAGGGGCGCGGCAGATACGCAGTATTTT.

A note on this clonotype: This CDR3 fails to terminate in the conserved phenylalanine or tryptophan, so it likely reflects a read error. The chain is built from TRBV4-2 and TRBJ2-5, with D maybe TRBD2 (5 bases). This CDR3 has 16 residues. CDR1 and CDR2 (germline): LGHNA, YNFKEQ. This CDR3 reads CASSQDLSGIQGTQYL. Written as DNA, the CDR3 is TGTGCCAGCAGCCAAGATCTTTCGGGGATACAAGGGACCCAGTACCTC.

The chain carries TRBV6-5 and TRBJ1-1, with D perhaps TRBD1 (6 bases). Looked up from germline, CDR1 is MNHEY and CDR2 is SVGAGI. Trimming took 2 bases from V and 10 from J, leaving 14 bases between them. This CDR3 has 13 amino acids. This chain's CDR3 is CASSYLDRPRAFF. The CDR3, as DNA: TGTGCCAGCAGTTACCTGGACAGACCTAGAGCTTTCTTT.

In its sample, this clonotype was seen a few times. The rearrangement joins TRBV6-5 to TRBJ2-1; tentatively, D is TRBD1 (5 bases). V lost 5 bases and J lost 2, with 13 bases in between. CDR3 length equals 15 residues. Germline V gene sequence: CDR1 MNHEY, CDR2 SVGAGI. The CDR3 bases are TGTGCCAGCAGTATGGGCAGGGTAGCCTACAATGAGCAGTTCTTC. It yields the protein CASSMGRVAYNEQFF.

A word on this clonotype: A much larger clone differs by one base, so this may be a read error. The J gene is TRBJ2-7, the V gene TRBV4-1, with D tentatively TRBD1 or TRBD2 (5 bases each). The CDR3 has 14 amino acids. The germline CDR1 and CDR2 sequences are MGHRA and YSYEKL. The DNA for the CDR3 is TGCGCCAGCAGCCAAGGGGACCTCTTGTACGAGCGGTACTTC. The encoded protein is CASSQGDLLYERYF.

V and J are TRBV2 and TRBJ2-3, with 11 bases matching TRBD2. The germline V gene encodes CDR1 SNHLY and CDR2 FYNNEI. Trimming at V came to 5 bases and at J to 3 bases, leaving 4 bases not matched to a gene. CDR3 length: 15 amino acids. The CDR3 sequence: CASSRLAGMTDTQYF. For the CDR3, the DNA is TGTGCCAGCAGTCGACTAGCGGGGATGACAGATACGCAGTATTTT.

V and J are TRBV7-9 and TRBJ1-1; no reliable D call. This CDR3 has 11 amino acids. CDR1 and CDR2 from the germline V gene are SEHNR and FQNEAQ (reference sequence). The ends were cut back, 5 bases at V and 8 bases at J, with 9 bases in the middle. This CDR3 is CASSPEGEAFF. CDR3 nucleotide sequence: TGTGCCAGCAGCCCTGAGGGAGAAGCTTTCTTT.